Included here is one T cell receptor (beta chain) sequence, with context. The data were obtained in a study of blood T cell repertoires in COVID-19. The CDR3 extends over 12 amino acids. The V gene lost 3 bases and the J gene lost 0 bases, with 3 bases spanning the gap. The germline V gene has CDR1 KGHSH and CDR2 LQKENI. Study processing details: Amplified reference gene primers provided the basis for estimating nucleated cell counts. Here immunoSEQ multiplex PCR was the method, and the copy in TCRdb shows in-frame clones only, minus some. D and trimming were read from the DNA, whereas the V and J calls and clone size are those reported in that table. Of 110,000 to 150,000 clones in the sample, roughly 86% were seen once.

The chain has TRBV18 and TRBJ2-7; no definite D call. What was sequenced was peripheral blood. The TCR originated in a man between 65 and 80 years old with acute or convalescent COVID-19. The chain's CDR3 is CASSPSSYEQYF. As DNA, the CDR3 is TGTGCCAGCTCACCCTCCTCCTACGAGCAGTACTTC.